This is a list of T cell receptor beta chains from one sample in a study of blood T cell repertoires in COVID-19. Produced via immunoSEQ multiplex PCR; TCRdb's table is partial and in-frame only. This table holds around 200,000 clones, about three quarters found once. Sequencing used peripheral blood. All receptors come from a woman older than 75 with active or convalescent COVID-19. The CDR3 runs from the conserved cysteine through the conserved F or W. A D gene is named only where the DNA matches it firmly. Not all rows give a size; the values are once, few, many and, for expanded clones, a class.

j_call: TRBJ1-1
cdr3_length: 14
v_call: TRBV21-1
d_call: .
clone_size: once
cdr3_nt: TGTGCCAGCAGCAAAGCGCCGAGGGTTGATGAAGCTTTCTTT
cdr3_aa: CASSKAPRVDEAFF

j_call: TRBJ2-1
cdr3_length: 16
v_call: TRBV18
d_call: TRBD2
clone_size: .
cdr3_nt: TGTGCCAGCTCAGGACTAGCGGGGGCGGTATCGGATGAGCAGTTCTTC
cdr3_aa: CASSGLAGAVSDEQFF

j_call: TRBJ2-3
cdr3_length: 14
v_call: TRBV5-1
d_call: TRBD2
clone_size: .
cdr3_nt: TGCGCCAGCAGCCCCGGTTCGGGGGGAGATACGCAGTATTTT
cdr3_aa: CASSPGSGGDTQYF

j_call: TRBJ1-5
cdr3_length: 15
v_call: TRBV27
d_call: .
clone_size: .
cdr3_nt: TGTGCCAGCAGTTTACAGGGTTATGGCAATCAGCCCCAGCATTTT
cdr3_aa: CASSLQGYGNQPQHF

j_call: TRBJ1-4
cdr3_length: 15
v_call: TRBV3-1/TRBV3-2
d_call: TRBD1
clone_size: .
cdr3_nt: TGTGCCAGCAACCACAGGGGGGAGTCCTTTGAAAAACTGTTTTTT
cdr3_aa: CASNHRGESFEKLFF

j_call: TRBJ1-6
cdr3_length: 14
v_call: TRBV2
d_call: TRBD1
clone_size: .
cdr3_nt: TGTGCCAGCAACCTCGGGACAGGGGTTTCACCCCTCCACTTT
cdr3_aa: CASNLGTGVSPLHF

j_call: TRBJ1-5
cdr3_length: 16
v_call: TRBV6-5
d_call: TRBD1
clone_size: .
cdr3_nt: TGTGCCAGCAGTTCCCGTATGACAGGGAAAAATCAGCCCCAGCATTTT
cdr3_aa: CASSSRMTGKNQPQHF

j_call: TRBJ2-7
cdr3_length: 15
v_call: TRBV27
d_call: .
clone_size: .
cdr3_nt: TGTGCCAGCAGTTTAACCTACGGAGGACCCTACGAGCAGTACTTC
cdr3_aa: CASSLTYGGPYEQYF

j_call: TRBJ2-1
cdr3_length: 8
v_call: TRBV20-1
d_call: .
clone_size: .
cdr3_nt: TGCAGCCCTCACAAGCAGTTCTTC
cdr3_aa: CSPHKQFF

j_call: TRBJ1-2
cdr3_length: 15
v_call: TRBV15
d_call: .
clone_size: .
cdr3_nt: TGTGCCACCAGCTCCGGACTGAAAGCTAACTATGGCTACACCTTC
cdr3_aa: CATSSGLKANYGYTF

j_call: TRBJ1-2
cdr3_length: 13
v_call: TRBV18
d_call: .
clone_size: .
cdr3_nt: TGTGCCAGCTCACCCAAAACAGGTTATGGCTACACCTTC
cdr3_aa: CASSPKTGYGYTF